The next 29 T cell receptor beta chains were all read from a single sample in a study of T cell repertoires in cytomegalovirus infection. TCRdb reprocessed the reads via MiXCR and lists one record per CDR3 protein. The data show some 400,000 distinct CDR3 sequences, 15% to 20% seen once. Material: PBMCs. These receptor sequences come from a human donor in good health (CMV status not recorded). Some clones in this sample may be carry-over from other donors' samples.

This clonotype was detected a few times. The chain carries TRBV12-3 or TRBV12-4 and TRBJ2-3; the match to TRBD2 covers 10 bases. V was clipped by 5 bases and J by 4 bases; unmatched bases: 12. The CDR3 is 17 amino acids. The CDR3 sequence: CASSKGLASRWPDTQYF. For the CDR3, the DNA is TGTGCCAGCAGTAAGGGACTAGCGTCAAGGTGGCCAGATACGCAGTATTTT.

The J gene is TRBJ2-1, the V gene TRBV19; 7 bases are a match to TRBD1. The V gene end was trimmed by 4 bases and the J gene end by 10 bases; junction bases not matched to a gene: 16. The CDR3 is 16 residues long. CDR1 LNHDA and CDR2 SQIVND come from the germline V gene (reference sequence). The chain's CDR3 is CASSTPKDRVGKEQFF. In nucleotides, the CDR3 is TGTGCCAGTAGTACGCCCAAAGACAGGGTCGGCAAAGAGCAGTTCTTC.

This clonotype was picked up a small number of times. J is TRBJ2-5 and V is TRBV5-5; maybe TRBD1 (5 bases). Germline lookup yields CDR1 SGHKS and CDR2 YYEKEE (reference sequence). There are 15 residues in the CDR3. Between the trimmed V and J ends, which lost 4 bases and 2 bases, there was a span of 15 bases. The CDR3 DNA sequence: TGTGCCAGCAGCCGACGAGACAGTTTTCAAGAGACCCAGTACTTC. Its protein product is CASSRRDSFQETQYF.

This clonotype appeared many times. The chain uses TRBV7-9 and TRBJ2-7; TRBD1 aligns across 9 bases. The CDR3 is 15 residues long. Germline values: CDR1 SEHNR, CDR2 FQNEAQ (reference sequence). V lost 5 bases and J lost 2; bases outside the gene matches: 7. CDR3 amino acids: CASSARGTGTYEQYF. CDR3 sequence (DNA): TGTGCCAGCAGCGCCCGAGGGACAGGGACCTACGAGCAGTACTTC.

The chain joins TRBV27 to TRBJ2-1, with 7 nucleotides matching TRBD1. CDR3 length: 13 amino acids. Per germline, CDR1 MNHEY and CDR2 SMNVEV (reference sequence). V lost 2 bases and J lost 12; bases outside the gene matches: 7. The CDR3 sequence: CASSLPFPGGQFF. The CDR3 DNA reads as TGTGCCAGCAGTTTACCCTTTCCAGGGGGGCAGTTCTTC.

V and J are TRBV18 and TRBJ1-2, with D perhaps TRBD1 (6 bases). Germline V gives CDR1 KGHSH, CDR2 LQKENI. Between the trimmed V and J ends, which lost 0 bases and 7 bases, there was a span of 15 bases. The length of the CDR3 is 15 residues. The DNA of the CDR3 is TGTGCCAGCTCACCACCGGGTTCAGGGGCTCGTGGCTACACCTTC. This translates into CASSPPGSGARGYTF.

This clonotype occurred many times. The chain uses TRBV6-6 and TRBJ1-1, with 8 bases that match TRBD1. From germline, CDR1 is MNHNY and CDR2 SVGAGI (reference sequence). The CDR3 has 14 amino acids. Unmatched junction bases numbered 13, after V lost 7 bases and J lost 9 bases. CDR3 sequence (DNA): TGTGCCAGCAAGGGGGGGCAGGGGGCGACCCAAGCTTTCTTT. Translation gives CASKGGQGATQAFF.

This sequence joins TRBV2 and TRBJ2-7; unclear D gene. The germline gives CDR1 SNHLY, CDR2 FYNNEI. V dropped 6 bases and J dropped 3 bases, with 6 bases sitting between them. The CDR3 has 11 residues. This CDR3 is CASRGGYEQYF. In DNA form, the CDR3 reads TGTGCCAGCAGGGGTGGCTACGAGCAGTACTTC.

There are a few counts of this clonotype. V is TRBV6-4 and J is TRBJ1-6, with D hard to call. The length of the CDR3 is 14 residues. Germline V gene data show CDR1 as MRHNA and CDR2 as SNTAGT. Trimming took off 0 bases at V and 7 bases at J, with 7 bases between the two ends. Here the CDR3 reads CASSDSRANSPLHF. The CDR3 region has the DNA TGTGCCAGCAGTGACTCACGTGCGAATTCACCCCTCCACTTT.

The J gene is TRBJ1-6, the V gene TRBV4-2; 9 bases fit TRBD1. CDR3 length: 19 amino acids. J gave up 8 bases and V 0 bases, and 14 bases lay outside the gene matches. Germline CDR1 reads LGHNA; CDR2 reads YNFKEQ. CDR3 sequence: CASSQEGQGLSGRYSPLHF. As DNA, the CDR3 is TGTGCCAGCAGCCAAGAGGGACAGGGACTCTCGGGAAGGTATTCACCCCTCCACTTT.

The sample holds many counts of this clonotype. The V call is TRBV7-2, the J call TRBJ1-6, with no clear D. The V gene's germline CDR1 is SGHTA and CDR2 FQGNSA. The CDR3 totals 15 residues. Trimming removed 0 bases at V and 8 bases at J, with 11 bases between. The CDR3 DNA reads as TGTGCCAGCAGCTTAGCTGGGTTTGGGTATTCACCCCTCCACTTT. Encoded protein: CASSLAGFGYSPLHF. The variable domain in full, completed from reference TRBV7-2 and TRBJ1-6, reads GAGVSQSPSNKVTEKGKDVELRCDPISGHTALYWYRQSLGQGLEFLIYFQGNSAPDKSGLPSDRFSAERTGGSVSTLTIQRTQQEDSAVYLCASSLAGFGYSPLHFGNGTRLTVT.

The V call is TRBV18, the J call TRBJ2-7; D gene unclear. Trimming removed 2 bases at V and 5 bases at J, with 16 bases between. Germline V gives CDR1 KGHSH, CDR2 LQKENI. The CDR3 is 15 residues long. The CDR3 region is CASSPRSGYNNEQYF. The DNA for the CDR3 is TGTGCCAGCTCACCAAGGAGTGGGTACAACAACGAGCAGTACTTC.

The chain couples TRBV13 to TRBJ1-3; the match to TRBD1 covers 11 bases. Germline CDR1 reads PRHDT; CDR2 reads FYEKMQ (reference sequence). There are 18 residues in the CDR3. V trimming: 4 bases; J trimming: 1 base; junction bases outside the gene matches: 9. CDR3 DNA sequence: TGTGCCAGCAGCTCCCGGACAGGGGGCGCCTCATCTGGAAACACCATATATTTT. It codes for CASSSRTGGASSGNTIYF.

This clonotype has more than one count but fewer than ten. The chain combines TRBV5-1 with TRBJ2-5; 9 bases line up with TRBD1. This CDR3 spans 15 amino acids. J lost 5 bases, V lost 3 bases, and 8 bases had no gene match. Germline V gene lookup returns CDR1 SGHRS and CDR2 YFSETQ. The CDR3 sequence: CASSSPQGAGETQYF. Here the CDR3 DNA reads TGCGCCAGCAGCTCTCCACAGGGGGCCGGGGAGACCCAGTACTTC.

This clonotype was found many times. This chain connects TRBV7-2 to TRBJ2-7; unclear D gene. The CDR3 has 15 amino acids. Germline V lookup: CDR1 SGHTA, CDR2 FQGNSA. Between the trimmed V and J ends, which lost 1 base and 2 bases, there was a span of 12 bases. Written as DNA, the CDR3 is TGTGCCAGCAGCTTAGATCAACTGGCTACCTACGAGCAGTACTTC. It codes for CASSLDQLATYEQYF.

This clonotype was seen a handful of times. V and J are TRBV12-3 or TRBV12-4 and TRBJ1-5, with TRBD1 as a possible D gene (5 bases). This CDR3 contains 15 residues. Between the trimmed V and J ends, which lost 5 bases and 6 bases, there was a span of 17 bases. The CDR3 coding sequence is TGTGCCAGCAGTCAAACCGGGACCCCAATTCAGCCCCAGCATTTT. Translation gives CASSQTGTPIQPQHF.

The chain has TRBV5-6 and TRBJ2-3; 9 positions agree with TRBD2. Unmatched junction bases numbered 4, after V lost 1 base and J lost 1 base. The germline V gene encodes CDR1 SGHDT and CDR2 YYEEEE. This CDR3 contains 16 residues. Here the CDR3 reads CASSLRASGGTDTQYF. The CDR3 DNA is TGTGCCAGCAGCTTGCGGGCTAGCGGGGGCACAGATACGCAGTATTTT.

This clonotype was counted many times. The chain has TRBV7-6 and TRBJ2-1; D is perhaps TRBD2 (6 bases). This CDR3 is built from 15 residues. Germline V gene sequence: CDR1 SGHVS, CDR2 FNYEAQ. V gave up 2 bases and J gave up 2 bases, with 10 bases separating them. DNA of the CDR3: TGTGCCAGCAGCTTAAGACTAGGGACCTACAATGAGCAGTTCTTC. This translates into CASSLRLGTYNEQFF. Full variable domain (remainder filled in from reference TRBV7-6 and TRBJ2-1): GAGVSQSPRYKVTKRGQDVALRCDPISGHVSLYWYRQALGQGPEFLTYFNYEAQQDKSGLPNDRFSAERPEGSISTLTIQRTEQRDSAMYRCASSLRLGTYNEQFFGPGTRLTVL.

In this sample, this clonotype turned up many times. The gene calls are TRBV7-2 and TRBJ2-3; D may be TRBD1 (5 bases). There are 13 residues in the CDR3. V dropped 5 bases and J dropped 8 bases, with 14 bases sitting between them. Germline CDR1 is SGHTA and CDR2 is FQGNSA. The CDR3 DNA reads TGTGCCAGCAGCCCCCGGACAACCCGTACGCAGTATTTT. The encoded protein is CASSPRTTRTQYF.

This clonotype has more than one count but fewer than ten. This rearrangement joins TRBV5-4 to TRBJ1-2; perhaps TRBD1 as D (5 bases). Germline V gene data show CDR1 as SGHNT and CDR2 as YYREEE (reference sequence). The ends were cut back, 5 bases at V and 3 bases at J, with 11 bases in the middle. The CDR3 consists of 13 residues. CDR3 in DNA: TGTGCCAGCAGTTGGCAGGGCGACTATGGCTACACCTTC. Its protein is CASSWQGDYGYTF.

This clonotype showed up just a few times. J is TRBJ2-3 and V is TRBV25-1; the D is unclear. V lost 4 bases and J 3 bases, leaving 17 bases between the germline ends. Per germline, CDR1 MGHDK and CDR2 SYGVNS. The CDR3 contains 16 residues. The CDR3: CASSARMMGLTDTQYF. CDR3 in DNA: TGTGCCAGCAGTGCCAGAATGATGGGGTTGACAGATACGCAGTATTTT.

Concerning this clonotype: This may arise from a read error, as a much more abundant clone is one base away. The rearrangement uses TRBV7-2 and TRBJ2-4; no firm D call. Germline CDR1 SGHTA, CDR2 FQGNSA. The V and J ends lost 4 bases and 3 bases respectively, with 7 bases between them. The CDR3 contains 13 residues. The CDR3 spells CASSYASKNIQYF. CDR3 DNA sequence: TGTGCCAGCAGCTACGCGAGCAAAAACATTCAGTACTTC.

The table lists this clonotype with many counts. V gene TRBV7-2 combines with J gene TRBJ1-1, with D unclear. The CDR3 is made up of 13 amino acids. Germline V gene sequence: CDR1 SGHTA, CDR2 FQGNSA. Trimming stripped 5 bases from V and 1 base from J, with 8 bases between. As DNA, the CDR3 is TGTGCCAGCAGCCCTCGGGGGAACACTGAAGCTTTCTTT. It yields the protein CASSPRGNTEAFF.

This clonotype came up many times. CDR3 loop: CASSLNEAWVGYEQYF. CDR3 DNA: TGTGCCAGCAGCTTAAACGAGGCGTGGGTAGGGTACGAGCAGTACTTC. The chain employs TRBV7-9 and TRBJ2-7; no reliable D call. This CDR3 is 16 amino acids long. The V end was cut by 2 bases, the J end by 4 bases, with 18 bases between. Germline-derived CDR1 and CDR2 are SEHNR and FQNEAQ (reference sequence).

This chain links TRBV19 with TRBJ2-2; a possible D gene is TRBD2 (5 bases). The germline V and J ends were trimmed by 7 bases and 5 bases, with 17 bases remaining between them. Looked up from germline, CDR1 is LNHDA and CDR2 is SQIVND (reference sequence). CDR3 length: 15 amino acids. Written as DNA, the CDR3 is TGTGCCAGTATCCCCACGTATGGGGAGACCGGGGAGCTGTTTTTT. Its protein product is CASIPTYGETGELFF.

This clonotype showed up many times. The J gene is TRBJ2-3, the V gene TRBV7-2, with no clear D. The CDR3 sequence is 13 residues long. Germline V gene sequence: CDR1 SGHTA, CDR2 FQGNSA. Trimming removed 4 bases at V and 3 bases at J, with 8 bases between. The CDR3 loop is CASSSPETDTQYF. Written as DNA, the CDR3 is TGTGCCAGCAGCTCCCCGGAGACAGATACGCAGTATTTT.

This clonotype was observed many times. The CDR3 spells CATASGGAINEQFF. CDR3 sequence (DNA): TGTGCCACCGCGAGCGGGGGGGCCATCAATGAGCAGTTCTTC. V and J are TRBV10-3 and TRBJ2-1; 10 positions agree with TRBD2. Germline V lookup: CDR1 ENHRY, CDR2 SYGVKD. The CDR3 has 14 amino acids. V lost 10 bases, J lost 6 bases, and 9 bases stayed unmatched.

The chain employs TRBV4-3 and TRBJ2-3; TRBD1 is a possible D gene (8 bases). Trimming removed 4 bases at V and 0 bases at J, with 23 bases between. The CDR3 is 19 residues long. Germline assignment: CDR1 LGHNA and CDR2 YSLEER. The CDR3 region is CASSRGQGGGSQSTDTQYF. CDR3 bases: TGCGCCAGCAGCCGAGGACAGGGCGGCGGGAGCCAGAGCACAGATACGCAGTATTTT.

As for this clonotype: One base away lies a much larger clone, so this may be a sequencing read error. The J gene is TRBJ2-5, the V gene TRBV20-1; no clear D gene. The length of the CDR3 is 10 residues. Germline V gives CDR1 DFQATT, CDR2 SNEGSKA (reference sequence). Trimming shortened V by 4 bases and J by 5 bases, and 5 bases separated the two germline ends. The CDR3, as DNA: TGCAGTGCTATAGAGGAGACCCAGTACTTC. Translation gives CSAIEETQYF.